The clone carrying this T cell receptor (beta chain) has a count of ten or more. Arm-PCR with iRepertoire HTBI primers amplified the CDR3 regions for these TCR beta libraries. TCRdb independently ran MiXCR on the multiplex PCR reads; one entry per CDR3 protein. The sample yields 350,000 to 550,000 distinct CDR3 sequences, about 16% seen once. Indicated time point: newly diagnosed GD, antithyroid drugs for less than 3 months. PBMC RNA served as the TCR library source. This entry belongs to a study of regulatory T cells in long-lasting Graves disease. The CDR3 length is 13 residues. V was shortened by 2 bases and J by 8 bases, with 10 bases between the two germline ends. Germline lookup yields CDR1 SGHAT and CDR2 FQNNGV. In addition, the sample was reused for a study of T cells in Graves' hyperthyroidism and ophthalmopathy.

The specimen comprised peripheral blood mononuclear cells (PBMCs), sampled at new diagnosis, from a patient treated with antithyroid drugs. The TCR comes from a woman between 18 and 29 years old with Graves disease. The chain uses TRBV11-2 and TRBJ2-1, with D perhaps given as TRBD1 or TRBD2 (5 bases each). This chain's CDR3 is CASSLRGADEQFF. The DNA for the CDR3 is TGTGCCAGCAGCTTACGAGGGGCAGATGAGCAGTTCTTC.